The TCR beta chain described here comes from a study of blood T cell repertoires in COVID-19. Study in general: The study drew acute and convalescent COVID-19 samples from the United States, Italy and Spain.

Original data processing: Estimation of nucleated cell counts relied on the amplification of reference gene primers. The protocol was immunoSEQ multiplex PCR, while the TCRdb copy is restricted to in-frame clones and leaves out a portion. V and J calls and clone size are those listed in that table; D and trimming were worked out from the DNA. Of around 180,000 clones listed, roughly 88% are singletons. Assignment of participants to cohorts was predicated upon participant-reported clinical history. Cohort 3 donors counted as recovered after two negative PCRs, clearance, or resolved symptoms. Germline lookup yields CDR1 SGHNT and CDR2 YENEEA. Trimming removed 7 bases from V and 2 bases from J, with 5 bases in between. CDR3 length equals 12 residues.

The chain is built from TRBV11-3 and TRBJ2-2; D call uncertain. The sequencing input was PBMCs or T cells enriched from blood (not recorded which). The clonotype originates from a woman aged 30 to 39 who had recovered from COVID-19. The DNA for the CDR3 is TGTGCCAGCACCCAAAACACCGGGGAGCTGTTTTTT. Its protein product is CASTQNTGELFF.